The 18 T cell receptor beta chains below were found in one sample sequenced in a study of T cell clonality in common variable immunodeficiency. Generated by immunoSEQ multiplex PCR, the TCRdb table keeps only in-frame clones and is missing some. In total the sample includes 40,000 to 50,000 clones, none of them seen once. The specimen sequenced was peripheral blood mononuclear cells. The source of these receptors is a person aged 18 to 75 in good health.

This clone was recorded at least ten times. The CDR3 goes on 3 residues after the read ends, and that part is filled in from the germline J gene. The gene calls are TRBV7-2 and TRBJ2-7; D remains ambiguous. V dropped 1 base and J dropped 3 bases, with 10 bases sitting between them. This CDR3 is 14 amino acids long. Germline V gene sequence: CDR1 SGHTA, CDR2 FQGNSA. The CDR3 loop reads CASSLVSGVYEQYF. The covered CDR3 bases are TGTGCCAGCAGCTTAGTTTCAGGCGTCTACGAG.

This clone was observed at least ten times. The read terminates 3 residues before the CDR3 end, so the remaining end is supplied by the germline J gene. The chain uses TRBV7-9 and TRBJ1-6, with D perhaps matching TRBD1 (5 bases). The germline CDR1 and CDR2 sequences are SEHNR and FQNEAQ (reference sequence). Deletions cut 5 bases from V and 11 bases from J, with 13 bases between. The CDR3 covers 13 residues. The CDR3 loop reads CASSPEGVAPLHF. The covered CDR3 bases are TGTGCCAGCAGCCCCGAAGGGGTGGCACCC.

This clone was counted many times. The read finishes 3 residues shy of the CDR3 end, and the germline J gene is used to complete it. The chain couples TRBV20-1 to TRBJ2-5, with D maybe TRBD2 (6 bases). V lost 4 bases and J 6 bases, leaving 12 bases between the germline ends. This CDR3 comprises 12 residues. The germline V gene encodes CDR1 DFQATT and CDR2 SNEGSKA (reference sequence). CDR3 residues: CSATGGGKTQYF. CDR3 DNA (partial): TGCAGTGCTACCGGGGGTGGTAAGACC.

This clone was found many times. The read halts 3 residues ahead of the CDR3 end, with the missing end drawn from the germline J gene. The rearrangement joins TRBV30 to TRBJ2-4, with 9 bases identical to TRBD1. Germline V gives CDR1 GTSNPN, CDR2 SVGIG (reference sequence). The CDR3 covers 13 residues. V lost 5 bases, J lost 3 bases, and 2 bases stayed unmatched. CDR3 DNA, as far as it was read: TGTGCCTGGCTGGACAGGGGCAAAAACATT. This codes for CAWLDRGKNI. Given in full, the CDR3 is CAWLDRGKNIQYF.

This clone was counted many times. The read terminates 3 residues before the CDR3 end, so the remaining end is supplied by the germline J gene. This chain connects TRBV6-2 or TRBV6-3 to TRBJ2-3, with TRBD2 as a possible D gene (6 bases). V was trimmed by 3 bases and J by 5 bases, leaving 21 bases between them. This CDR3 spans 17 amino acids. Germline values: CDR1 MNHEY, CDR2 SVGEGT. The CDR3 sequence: CASSYPPGLRMGDTQYF. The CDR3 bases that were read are TGTGCCAGCAGTTATCCCCCCGGACTACGAATGGGAGATACG.

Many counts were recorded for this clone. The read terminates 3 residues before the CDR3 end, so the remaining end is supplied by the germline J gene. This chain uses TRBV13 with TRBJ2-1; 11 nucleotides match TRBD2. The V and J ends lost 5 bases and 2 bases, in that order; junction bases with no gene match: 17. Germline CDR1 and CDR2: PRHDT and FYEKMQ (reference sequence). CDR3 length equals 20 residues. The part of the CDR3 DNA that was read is TGTGCCAGCAGCCCGGGGGTTGGTAGCGGGGGGGCTGGTACCTACAATGAG. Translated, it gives CASSPGVGSGGAGTYNE. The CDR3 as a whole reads CASSPGVGSGGAGTYNEQFF.

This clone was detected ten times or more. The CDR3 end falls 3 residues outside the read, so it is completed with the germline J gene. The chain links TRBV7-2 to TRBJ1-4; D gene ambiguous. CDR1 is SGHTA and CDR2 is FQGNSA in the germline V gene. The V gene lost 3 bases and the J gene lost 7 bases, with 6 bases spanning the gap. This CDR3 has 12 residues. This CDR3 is CASSFFGEKLFF. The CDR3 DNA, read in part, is TGTGCCAGCAGCTTTTTCGGTGAAAAA.

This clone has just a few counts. The CDR3: CASSPRDTQETQYF. CDR3 bases read: TGCGCCAGCAGCCCACGGGACACCCAAGAGACG. The chain uses TRBV5-1 and TRBJ2-3, with D tentatively TRBD1 (6 bases). The read halts 3 residues ahead of the CDR3 end, with the missing end drawn from the germline J gene. CDR1 and CDR2 from the germline V gene are SGHRS and YFSETQ. CDR3 size: 14 residues.

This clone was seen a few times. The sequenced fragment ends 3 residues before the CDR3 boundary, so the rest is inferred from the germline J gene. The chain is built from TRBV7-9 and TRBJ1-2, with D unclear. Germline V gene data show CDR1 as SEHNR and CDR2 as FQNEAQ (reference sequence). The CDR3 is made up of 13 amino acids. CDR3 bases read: TGTGCCAGCAGCCGAGGACTAGGCTACGAC. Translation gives CASSRGLGYD. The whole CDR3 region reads CASSRGLGYDYTF.

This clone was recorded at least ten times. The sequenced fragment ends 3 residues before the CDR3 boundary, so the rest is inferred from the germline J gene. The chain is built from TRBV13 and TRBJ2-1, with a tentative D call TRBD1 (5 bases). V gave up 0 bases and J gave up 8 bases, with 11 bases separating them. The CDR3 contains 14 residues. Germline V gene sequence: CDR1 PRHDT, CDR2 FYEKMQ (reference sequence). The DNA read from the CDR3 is TGTGCCAGCAGCTTAGGGGCCAGGGCGGATGAG. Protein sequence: CASSLGARADE. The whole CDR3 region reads CASSLGARADEQFF.

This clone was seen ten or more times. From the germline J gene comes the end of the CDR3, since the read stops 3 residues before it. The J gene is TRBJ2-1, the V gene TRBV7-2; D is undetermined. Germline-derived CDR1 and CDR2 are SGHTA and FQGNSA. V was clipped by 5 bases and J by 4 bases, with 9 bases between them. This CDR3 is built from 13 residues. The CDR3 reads CASSPVRYNEQFF. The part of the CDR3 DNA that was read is TGTGCCAGCAGCCCAGTCCGTTACAATGAG.

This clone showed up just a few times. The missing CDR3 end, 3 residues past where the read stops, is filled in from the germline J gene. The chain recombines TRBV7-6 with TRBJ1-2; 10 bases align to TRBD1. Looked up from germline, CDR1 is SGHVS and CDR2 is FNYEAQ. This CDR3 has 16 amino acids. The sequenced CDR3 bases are TGTGCCAGCAGCTTCTCCGGGACAGGGGCCTACAATGAC. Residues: CASSFSGTGAYND. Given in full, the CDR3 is CASSFSGTGAYNDYTF.

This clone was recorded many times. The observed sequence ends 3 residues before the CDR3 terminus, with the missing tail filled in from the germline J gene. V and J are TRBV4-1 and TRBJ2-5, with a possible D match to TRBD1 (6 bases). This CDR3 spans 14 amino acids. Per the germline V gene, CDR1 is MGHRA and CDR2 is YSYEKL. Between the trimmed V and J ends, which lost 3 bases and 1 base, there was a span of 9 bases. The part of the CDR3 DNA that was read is TGCGCCAGCAGCCAGCTAGGGGGCCAAGAGACC. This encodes CASSQLGGQET. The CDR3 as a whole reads CASSQLGGQETQYF.

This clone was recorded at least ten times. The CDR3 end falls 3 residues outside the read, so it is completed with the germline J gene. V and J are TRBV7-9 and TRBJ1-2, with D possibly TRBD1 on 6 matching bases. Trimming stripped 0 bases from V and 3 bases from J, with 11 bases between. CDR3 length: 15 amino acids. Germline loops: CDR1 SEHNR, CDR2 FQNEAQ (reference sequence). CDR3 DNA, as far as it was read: TGTGCCAGCAGCTTAGCGCGGGGGGCAGACTATGGC. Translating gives CASSLARGADYG. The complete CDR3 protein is CASSLARGADYGYTF.

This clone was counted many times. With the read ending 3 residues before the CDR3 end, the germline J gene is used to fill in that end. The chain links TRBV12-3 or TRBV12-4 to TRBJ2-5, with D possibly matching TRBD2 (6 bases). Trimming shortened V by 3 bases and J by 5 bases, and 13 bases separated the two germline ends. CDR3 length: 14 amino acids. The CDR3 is CASSFGGDRETQYF. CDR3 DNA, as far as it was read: TGTGCCAGCAGTTTCGGAGGGGATCGGGAGACC.

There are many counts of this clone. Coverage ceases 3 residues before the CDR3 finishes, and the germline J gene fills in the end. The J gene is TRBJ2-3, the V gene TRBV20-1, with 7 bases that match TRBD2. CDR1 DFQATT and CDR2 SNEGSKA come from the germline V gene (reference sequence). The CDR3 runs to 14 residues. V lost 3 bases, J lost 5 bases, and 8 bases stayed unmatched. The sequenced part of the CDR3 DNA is TGCAGTGCTAGTGGAGCGGGGAGGGGAGATACG. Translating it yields CSASGAGRGDT. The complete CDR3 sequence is CSASGAGRGDTQYF.

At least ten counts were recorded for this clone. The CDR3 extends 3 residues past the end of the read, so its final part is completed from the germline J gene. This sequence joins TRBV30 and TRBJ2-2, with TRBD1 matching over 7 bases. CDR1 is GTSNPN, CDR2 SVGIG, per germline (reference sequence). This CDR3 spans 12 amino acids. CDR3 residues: CACGTDHEKLFF. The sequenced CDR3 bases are TGTGCCTGCGGGACAGATCATGAAAAG.

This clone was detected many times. The DNA read from the CDR3 is TGCAGCGTCCTTTCTTCCAGGGCTAGGACAGATACG. Its protein is CSVLSSRARTDT. In full, the CDR3 reads CSVLSSRARTDTQYF. The chain is built from TRBV29-1 and TRBJ2-3, with D perhaps matching TRBD1 (5 bases). The CDR3 end lies 3 residues beyond the end of the read and is filled in from the germline J gene. CDR1 is SQVTM and CDR2 is ANQGSEA in the germline V gene. Between the trimmed V and J ends, which lost 6 bases and 3 bases, there was a span of 19 bases. The CDR3 consists of 15 residues.